The 19 T cell receptor beta chains below were found in one sample sequenced in a study of OX40 agonist ivuxolimab in advanced cancers. Libraries were constructed by the immunoSEQ multiplex PCR assay. TCRdb holds this immuneACCESS table with in-frame rearrangements only. Some clones are missing; in checked studies, unresolved V genes explain under half, and the rest has no known cause. This sample is represented by about 91,000 clones; 80% to 90% of them were singletons. The ten largest make up roughly 2.1% of the sample. This specimen was CD4+ or CD8+ T cells sorted from blood, taken in a trial of the OX40 agonist ivuxolimab. These receptors came from an adult with an advanced solid tumor such as melanoma, head and neck, liver or kidney cancer.

The chain combines TRBV19 with TRBJ2-7; 8 bases match TRBD1. With 5 bases clipped from V and 5 bases from J, the junction kept 8 bases outside the gene matches. CDR1 LNHDA and CDR2 SQIVND come from the germline V gene (reference sequence). The CDR3 covers 14 residues. The CDR3 here is CASSPRTGPNEQYF. The CDR3 nucleotides read TGTGCCAGTAGTCCCCGGACAGGGCCAAACGAGCAGTACTTC.

V and J are TRBV27 and TRBJ2-5, with TRBD2 matching over 10 bases. The J call is uncertain, as TRBJ2-7 better fits the DNA end. This CDR3 region has 14 residues. CDR1 MNHEY and CDR2 SMNVEV come from the germline V gene (reference sequence). CDR3 protein: CASSLRRLAGEQYF. For the CDR3, the DNA is TGTGCCAGCAGTTTACGCAGACTAGCGGGCGAGCAGTACTTC.

The CDR3 region is CASMRMRDGYTF. The CDR3 nucleotides read TGTGCCAGCATGAGAATGAGGGATGGCTACACCTTC. The chain links TRBV2 to TRBJ1-2; D ambiguous. Germline CDR1 and CDR2: SNHLY and FYNNEI. The CDR3 contains 12 residues. V lost 7 bases, J lost 6 bases, and 12 bases lay in between. Full variable domain (rest looked up from reference TRBV2 and TRBJ1-2): EPEVTQTPSHQVTQMGQEVILRCVPISNHLYFYWYRQILGQKVEFLVSFYNNEISEKSEIFDDQFSVERPDGSNFTLKIRSTKLEDSAMYFCASMRMRDGYTFGSGTRLTVV.

The chain recombines TRBV11-2 with TRBJ2-1; D might be TRBD2 (6 bases). Trimming stripped 2 bases from V and 8 bases from J, with 10 bases between. Germline V lookup: CDR1 SGHAT, CDR2 FQNNGV. This CDR3 has 13 amino acids. CDR3 loop: CASSLRGGDEQFF. In DNA form, the CDR3 reads TGTGCCAGCAGCTTACGCGGAGGGGATGAGCAGTTCTTC.

Concerning this clone itself: The junction departs from the called germline gene at one end, perhaps through a read error. V usage is TRBV6-1 and J usage is TRBJ2-3; D is unresolved. Looked up from germline, CDR1 is MNHNS and CDR2 is SASEGT. The CDR3 is 13 residues long. DNA for the CDR3: TGTGCCAGCGGTGACACTTACACAGATACGCAGTATTTT. It encodes CASGDTYTDTQYF.

V is TRBV19 and J is TRBJ2-7, with 11 bases that match TRBD2. From germline, CDR1 is LNHDA and CDR2 SQIVND (reference sequence). The V segment lost 3 bases and the J segment 6 bases; nucleotides outside the gene matches: 13. This CDR3 region has 17 residues. CDR3 protein: CASSISSSTSGKGEQYF. The CDR3 DNA reads TGTGCCAGTAGTATCTCGAGTTCGACTAGCGGGAAAGGCGAGCAGTACTTC.

The rearrangement links TRBV5-4 to TRBJ2-1; 7 nucleotides agree with TRBD1. The CDR3 is 14 amino acids. The germline V gene encodes CDR1 SGHNT and CDR2 YYREEE (reference sequence). V was pared by 0 bases and J by 4 bases, with 1 base of the junction left unmatched. CDR3 coding DNA: TGTGCCAGCAGCTTGGACAGGGGTTACAATGAGCAGTTCTTC. This gives the protein CASSLDRGYNEQFF.

V is TRBV11-2 and J is TRBJ1-1, with D unresolved. The germline V and J ends were trimmed by 1 base and 1 base, with 4 bases remaining between them. Germline V gene sequence: CDR1 SGHAT, CDR2 FQNNGV. The CDR3 has 13 amino acids. CDR3 in DNA: TGTGCCAGCAGCTTAGCAGGGAACACTGAAGCTTTCTTT. Translation: CASSLAGNTEAFF.

The V call is TRBV7-8, the J call TRBJ2-6; the D gene is possibly TRBD2 (5 bases). The length of the CDR3 is 17 residues. The V and J ends lost 1 base and 4 bases respectively, with 14 bases between them. Germline V gene sequence: CDR1 SGHVS, CDR2 FQNEAQ. CDR3 loop: CASSLGRPTGGANVLTF. CDR3 bases: TGTGCCAGCAGCTTAGGACGGCCTACGGGAGGGGCCAACGTCCTGACTTTC.

V and J are TRBV6-1 and TRBJ2-3; no firm D call. The CDR3 extends over 15 amino acids. V lost 6 bases to trimming and J lost 4 bases, with 17 bases between them. CDR1 and CDR2 from the germline V gene are MNHNS and SASEGT. DNA of the CDR3: TGTGCCAGCAGAGTCGGATCAGTCACCCCAGATACGCAGTATTTT. Protein product: CASRVGSVTPDTQYF.

The chain couples TRBV15 to TRBJ1-2, with D tentatively TRBD1 (5 bases). Trimming pared 0 bases from V and 8 bases from J, leaving 13 bases between. The CDR3 covers 14 residues. Germline V gene lookup returns CDR1 LNHNV and CDR2 YYDKDF (reference sequence). Here the CDR3 reads CATSRDGAVEGYTF. In DNA form, the CDR3 reads TGTGCCACCAGCAGAGATGGGGCAGTGGAGGGCTACACCTTC.

The chain carries TRBV6-1 and TRBJ2-7; D not resolved. This CDR3 has 13 residues. Trimming took 7 bases from V and 2 from J, leaving 12 bases between them. CDR1 and CDR2 from the germline V gene are MNHNS and SASEGT. The CDR3 nucleotides read TGTGCCAGCAAGTACAATGGAGCCTACGAGCAGTACTTC. This sequence encodes CASKYNGAYEQYF.

CDR3 bases: TGTGCCAGCAAACTGGGACTCGACTCCTACGAGCAGTACTTC. This codes for CASKLGLDSYEQYF. The chain joins TRBV27 to TRBJ2-7; D possibly corresponds to TRBD2 (6 bases). The germline V gene encodes CDR1 MNHEY and CDR2 SMNVEV (reference sequence). Trimming left V 7 bases short and J 0 bases short, with 13 bases between. This CDR3 spans 14 amino acids.

The rearrangement joins TRBV2 to TRBJ2-7; 11 positions match TRBD1. V was clipped by 7 bases and J by 2 bases; unmatched bases: 4. Germline V gene sequence: CDR1 SNHLY, CDR2 FYNNEI. The CDR3 sequence is 14 residues long. CDR3 sequence: CASNPGQGAYEQYF. The CDR3 nucleotides read TGTGCCAGCAATCCGGGACAGGGGGCCTACGAGCAGTACTTC.

CDR3 sequence reads: CASRGSGRGAWNEQFF. The CDR3 DNA reads as TGTGCCAGCCGGGGTAGCGGGAGAGGGGCGTGGAATGAGCAGTTCTTC. V is TRBV2 and J is TRBJ2-1; 9 bases map to TRBD2. Germline V gene lookup returns CDR1 SNHLY and CDR2 FYNNEI. The V segment lost 8 bases and the J segment 7 bases; nucleotides outside the gene matches: 15. The CDR3 has 16 amino acids.

This rearrangement joins TRBV28 to TRBJ2-5, with a weak D call TRBD1 (5 bases). This CDR3 has 14 amino acids. CDR1 MDHEN and CDR2 SYDVKM come from the germline V gene. Trimming removed 2 bases from V and 1 base from J, with 8 bases in between. The CDR3 region is CASSLRGSQETQYF. The CDR3, as DNA: TGTGCCAGCAGTTTAAGGGGTAGCCAAGAGACCCAGTACTTC.

This clone was counted only a few times. The V gene is TRBV6-5, the J gene TRBJ1-2; 7 positions match TRBD1. Trimming at V came to 4 bases and at J to 0 bases, leaving 5 bases not matched to a gene. The CDR3 consists of 15 residues. Germline lookup yields CDR1 MNHEY and CDR2 SVGAGI. The CDR3 region is CASSSWTGANYGYTF. The CDR3 region has the DNA TGTGCCAGCAGTTCCTGGACAGGAGCTAACTATGGCTACACCTTC.

This chain connects TRBV5-1 to TRBJ1-2; D uncertain. Germline V gene sequence: CDR1 SGHRS, CDR2 YFSETQ. The V end lost 5 bases, the J end lost 0 bases, and 8 bases lay between the germline ends. CDR3 length: 13 residues. DNA for the CDR3: TGCGCCAGCAGGATGGGGTCTAACTATGGCTACACCTTC. Translation: CASRMGSNYGYTF.

The rearrangement uses TRBV5-1 and TRBJ2-5, with TRBD1 matching 11 bases. J was trimmed by 2 bases and V by 4 bases; bases with no gene match: 4. CDR3 length: 15 amino acids. Germline-derived CDR1 and CDR2 are SGHRS and YFSETQ. The chain's CDR3 is CASSEGQGGQETQYF. CDR3 sequence (DNA): TGCGCCAGCAGCGAGGGACAGGGGGGACAAGAGACCCAGTACTTC.